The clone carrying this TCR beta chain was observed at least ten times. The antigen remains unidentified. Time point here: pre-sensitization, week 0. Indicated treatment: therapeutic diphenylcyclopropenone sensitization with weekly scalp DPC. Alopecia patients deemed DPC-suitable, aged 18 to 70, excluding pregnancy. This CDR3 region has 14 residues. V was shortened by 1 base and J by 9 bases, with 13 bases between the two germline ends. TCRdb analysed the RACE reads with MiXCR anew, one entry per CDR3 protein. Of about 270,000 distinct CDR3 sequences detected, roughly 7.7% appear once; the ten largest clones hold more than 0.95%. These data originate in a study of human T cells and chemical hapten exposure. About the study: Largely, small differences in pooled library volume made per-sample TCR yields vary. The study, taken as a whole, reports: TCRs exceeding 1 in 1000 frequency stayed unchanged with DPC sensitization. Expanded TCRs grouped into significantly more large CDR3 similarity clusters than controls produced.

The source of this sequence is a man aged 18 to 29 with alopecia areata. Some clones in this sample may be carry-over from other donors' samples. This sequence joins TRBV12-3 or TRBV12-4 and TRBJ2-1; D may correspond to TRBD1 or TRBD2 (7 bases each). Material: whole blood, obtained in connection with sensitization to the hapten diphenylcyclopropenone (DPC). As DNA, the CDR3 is TGTGCCAGCAGTTTAGTCAGGGGGGGCGGTGAGCAGTTCTTC. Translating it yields CASSLVRGGGEQFF.